This T cell receptor beta chain came from a study of neoadjuvant nivolumab and ipilimumab in lung cancer. Study summary: Nivolumab 3 mg/kg was given days 1, 15 and 29, plus ipilimumab 1 mg/kg day 1 in combination.

Germline CDR1 is SGHDT and CDR2 is YYEEEE. The ends were cut back, 1 base at V and 8 bases at J, with 10 bases in the middle. This CDR3 has 14 amino acids. Measured with immunoSEQ multiplex PCR; TCRdb has only the in-frame clones, and not every one. The sample lists around 490 clones, less than 90% seen once, with less than 15% in the top ten. The rearrangement joins TRBV5-6 to TRBJ1-6; TRBD1 might be the D (5 bases). The specimen comprised tumor tissue, sampled before neoadjuvant nivolumab, alone or with ipilimumab. The sequence derives from an adult with non-small cell lung cancer. The CDR3: CASSLPGKYSPLHF. Here the CDR3 DNA reads TGTGCCAGCAGCTTGCCAGGGAAATATTCACCCCTCCACTTT.